These 5 T cell receptor beta chains were all obtained from the same sample, sequenced in a study of regulatory T cells in long-lasting Graves disease. With iRepertoire HTBI primers and Arm-PCR of CDR3 regions, TCR beta libraries were built. TCRdb re-derived calls from the multiplex PCR reads in MiXCR, one entry per CDR3 protein. The sample has about 360,000 distinct CDR3 sequences; around 15% are singletons. Stated time point: newly diagnosed GD, antithyroid drugs for less than 3 months. Extracted PBMC RNA gave rise to the TCR library. The same data also contributed to another study, on T cells in Graves' hyperthyroidism and ophthalmopathy.

Sequences were derived from peripheral blood mononuclear cells (PBMCs), sampled at new diagnosis, from a patient treated with antithyroid drugs. The origin of the receptors is a woman aged 18-35 years with Graves disease.

This clonotype turned up a few times. The CDR3 loop reads CASSYSGGGYNEQFF. CDR3 coding DNA: TGCGCCAGCAGCTATAGCGGAGGGGGGTACAATGAGCAGTTCTTC. V usage is TRBV5-1 and J usage is TRBJ2-1, with D possibly being TRBD1 or TRBD2 (6 bases each). The length of the CDR3 is 15 residues. Trimming pared 3 bases from V and 4 bases from J, leaving 14 bases between. CDR1 is SGHRS, CDR2 YFSETQ, per germline.

This clonotype occurred many times. The junction shows a germline mismatch at one end, possibly a read error. The chain links TRBV5-5 to TRBJ2-3, with a weak D call TRBD1 (5 bases). The CDR3 is 14 residues long. The germline CDR1 and CDR2 sequences are SGHKS and YYEKEE (reference sequence). The CDR3 region is CASSLQGSTDTQYF. The CDR3 DNA reads TGCGCCAGCAGCTTGCAGGGTTCGACAGATACGCAGTATTTT.

This clonotype was picked up many times. The chain couples TRBV2 to TRBJ2-6; unclear D gene. The V end lost 3 bases, the J end lost 0 bases, and 6 bases lay between the germline ends. Germline V CDR1 and CDR2: SNHLY, FYNNEI. This CDR3 has 15 amino acids. The CDR3, as DNA: TGTGCCAGCAGTGACGCCCTCTCTGGGGCCAACGTCCTGACTTTC. Translated: CASSDALSGANVLTF. The full variable domain, completed using reference TRBV2 and TRBJ2-6, is EPEVTQTPSHQVTQMGQEVILRCVPISNHLYFYWYRQILGQKVEFLVSFYNNEISEKSEIFDDQFSVERPDGSNFTLKIRSTKLEDSAMYFCASSDALSGANVLTFGAGSRLTVL.

This clonotype has a count of ten or more. The V gene is TRBV6-2 or TRBV6-3, the J gene TRBJ2-7; no reliable D call. Germline loops: CDR1 MNHEY, CDR2 SVGEGT. The CDR3 runs to 13 residues. V was trimmed by 6 bases and J by 0 bases, leaving 9 bases between them. The DNA for the CDR3 is TGTGCCAGCAGAGTACAGAGCTCCTACGAGCAGTACTTC. Translating it yields CASRVQSSYEQYF.

The table lists this clonotype with many counts. V and J are TRBV7-3 and TRBJ2-1; possibly TRBD1 for D (6 bases). Germline V lookup: CDR1 SGHTA, CDR2 FQGTGA. The CDR3 totals 15 residues. Trimming took off 5 bases at V and 3 bases at J, with 14 bases between the two ends. CDR3: CASSASSRGYNEQFF. The CDR3, as DNA: TGTGCCAGCAGCGCCTCGTCCAGGGGCTACAATGAGCAGTTCTTC.